Following are 17 T cell receptor delta chains from one sample sequenced in a study of γδ T cells in repeated Plasmodium falciparum infection. TCRdb re-processed the multiplex PCR reads via CATT. The sample records 50,000 to 65,000 delta-chain clones, around 1.7% being singletons. Bulk repertoires came from Vgamma9/Vdelta2+ or Vdelta2-negative gammadelta T cells flow-sorted from PBMC. The sample was gamma-delta T cells from blood. These receptors all come from a pool of human donors (malaria-infected and uninfected, not separated).

This clone has at least ten counts. This CDR3 is also generated by other DNA sequences in the sample. The J gene is TRDJ1, the V gene TRDV1; TRDD3 might be the D (10 bases). Trimming stripped 3 bases from V and 0 bases from J, with 35 bases between. Looked up from germline, CDR1 is TSWWSYY and CDR2 is QGS. The CDR3 has 23 residues. CDR3 bases: TGTGCTCTTGGGGATCTCCCTTCCTACCTGGGGGATATAGCCCATGCGTACACCGATAAACTCATCTTT. This gives the protein CALGDLPSYLGDIAHAYTDKLIF.

This clone was seen more than once but under ten times. The V gene lacks a call, and TRDJ1 is the J gene; no check of the table's D call, TRDD3, against the DNA was made. This CDR3 region has 20 residues. The CDR3 DNA reads as TGTGCTCTTGGGGGAGTTTACCCCCTTCCTACTTTCCTTACCCGCCATAAACTCATCTTT. This encodes CALGGVYPLPTFLTRHKLIF.

Only a few counts were recorded for this clone. Only one base separates this from a far larger clonotype, so it likely reflects a read error. Other DNA sequences from this sample encode an identical CDR3 as well. This chain joins TRDV1 and TRDJ1; 12 nucleotides agree with TRDD3. J gave up 2 bases and V 5 bases, and 36 bases lay outside the gene matches. From germline, CDR1 is TSWWSYY and CDR2 QGS. There are 26 residues in the CDR3. Written as DNA, the CDR3 is TGTGCTCTTGGGCAAACCCCTTCCTATTCACTTCAGCTGGGGGATACGCGCATCCCAGGGACCGATAAACTCATCTTT. Translating it yields CALGQTPSYSLQLGDTRIPGTDKLIF.

Turning to this clone: A much larger clone lies a single base off, so this may be a read error. Other DNA variants within this sample encode the same CDR3. The chain combines TRDV1 with TRDJ1, with D possibly matching TRDD3 (6 bases). Germline-derived CDR1 and CDR2 are TSWWSYY and QGS. Trimming left V 3 bases short and J 0 bases short, with 44 bases between. CDR3 length: 26 amino acids. CDR3 sequence (DNA): TGTGCTCTTGGGGACCGATTCTTCCCACGTCTTGGACTGGGAGATACCTCCCTCCTTTACACCGATAAACTCATCTTT. As protein: CALGDRFFPRLGLGDTSLLYTDKLIF.

Remarks on this clone: Translating this DNA gives a protein that differs at residue 15 from the TCRdb one, which belongs to a much larger clone; a read error is likely, and the protein shown is this translation. The chain links TRDV1 to TRDJ1, with a tentative D call TRDD3 (7 bases). TCRdb leaves out the J gene; it was filled in here by matching the DNA to germline. The germline CDR1 and CDR2 sequences are TSWWSYY and QGS. The CDR3 totals 19 residues. The CDR3 DNA is TGTGCTCTTGGGGATGGAGTCCTACGGCTGGGGGCGCACACCGGTAAACTCATCTTT. This gives the protein CALGDGVLRLGAHTGKLIF.

This clone has a handful of counts. TCRdb's protein for this DNA is that of a much larger clone and differs from the translation at residue 20, likely a read error; the protein shown is the DNA translation. The sample carries other DNA sequences with the same CDR3. The V gene call reads TRDV1; no J gene was called; the table calls TRDD3, which could not be checked here. Germline assignment: CDR1 TSWWSYY and CDR2 QGS. The CDR3 is 21 residues long. CDR3 residues: CALGELAVAGSSRWYTDKLTF. DNA for the CDR3: TGTGCTCTTGGGGAACTAGCGGTGGCGGGATCCTCAAGATGGTACACCGATAAACTCACCTTT.

This clone was counted at least ten times. The rearrangement joins TRDV1 to TRDJ1, with 10 bases lining up with TRDD3. The CDR3 is made up of 25 amino acids. Germline CDR1 and CDR2: TSWWSYY and QGS. The J segment lost 0 bases and the V segment lost 3 bases, leaving 31 bases of the junction unmatched. This chain's CDR3 is CALGDNLPRWGIPRSSYSYTDKLIF. The CDR3 nucleotides read TGTGCTCTTGGGGACAACCTTCCTAGGTGGGGGATACCTCGCTCGTCGTATTCGTACACCGATAAACTCATCTTT.

This clone is medium-sized. Other nucleotide sequences in the sample specify the same CDR3. This sequence joins TRDV2 and TRDJ3; the match to TRDD3 covers 11 bases. Per germline, CDR1 GEAIGNYY and CDR2 EKD. The trim removed 4 bases at V and 0 bases at J, leaving 16 bases unmatched. This CDR3 region has 22 residues. CDR3 in DNA: TGTGCCTGTGATGCAGTACTGGGGGATATTTTGCTCGACTCCTGGGACACCCGACAGATGTTTTTC. Residues: CACDAVLGDILLDSWDTRQMFF.

This clone was detected a few times. TCRdb's entry gives the protein of a much larger clone, which mismatches this DNA's translation at residue 10, likely from a read error; the protein reported here is translated from the DNA. CDR3 coding DNA: TGTGCCTTCAGGTTCCCTTACTGGGGGGTACTGGCCACCGATAAACTCATCTTT. Translation gives CAFRFPYWGVLATDKLIF. V is TRDV3 and J is TRDJ1; 8 bases agree with TRDD3. The J segment lost 1 base and the V segment lost 3 bases, leaving 19 bases of the junction unmatched. CDR3 length: 18 amino acids. Germline lookup yields CDR1 TVYSNPD and CDR2 GDNSRS (reference sequence).

As regards this clone: TCRdb assigns this DNA the protein of a much larger clone, which departs from its translation at residue 18; this likely reflects a read error, and the protein shown comes from translating the DNA. This chain uses TRDV1 with TRDJ1; 11 positions agree with TRDD3. V dropped 3 bases and J dropped 2; count of bases not matched to a gene: 26. The CDR3 is made up of 23 amino acids. Germline loops: CDR1 TSWWSYY, CDR2 QGS. This CDR3 reads CALGEAFPRVLGDKSRLTDKLIF. The CDR3 bases are TGTGCTCTTGGGGAGGCCTTCCCCCGAGTACTGGGGGATAAAAGTCGGCTGACCGATAAACTCATCTTT.

This clone showed up many times. This could be a read error, since a much larger clone is one nucleotide away. The chain is built from TRDV2 and TRDJ3; 7 bases fit TRDD3. Germline CDR1 and CDR2: GEAIGNYY and EKD. CDR3 length: 17 amino acids. J lost 2 bases, V lost 0 bases, and 3 bases had no gene match. The CDR3: CACDTWGSPWDTRQMFF. The DNA of the CDR3 is TGTGCCTGTGACACCTGGGGGAGCCCCTGGGACACCCGACAGATGTTTTTC.

This clone was observed many times. This DNA's translation and the protein TCRdb lists, from a much larger clone, do not match at residue 22, likely due to a read error; the protein shown is translated from the DNA. The genes are TRDV1 and TRDJ1, with D tentatively TRDD2 or TRDD3 (9 bases each). The germline CDR1 and CDR2 sequences are TSWWSYY and QGS. CDR3 length: 23 amino acids. The CDR3 loop reads CAFHTSFLRVLGDQLGDTDKLTF. The CDR3 DNA follows: TGTGCCTTCCATACCTCCTTCCTACGGGTACTGGGGGACCAGCTGGGGGACACCGATAAACTCACCTTT.

This clone was counted at least ten times. This likely traces to a read error, being one base from a far larger clone. Other DNA sequences of this sample code for an identical CDR3. CDR3 nucleotide sequence: TGTGCTCTTGGGGAGCGCCCCCTGGGGGATACTGTATACACCGATAAACTCATCTTT. Protein product: CALGERPLGDTVYTDKLIF. The J gene is TRDJ1, the V gene TRDV1; 11 bases are a match to TRDD3. Germline V gene lookup returns CDR1 TSWWSYY and CDR2 QGS. The CDR3 covers 19 residues. J gave up 0 bases and V 3 bases, and 12 bases lay outside the gene matches.

This clone was detected a few times. The likely explanation is a read error, given a far larger clone one base away. Other DNA sequences in this sample translate to the same CDR3. This sequence joins TRDV1 and TRDJ3; weak D call: TRDD3 (7 bases). TCRdb lists no J gene, so it was determined here by aligning the DNA to germline. Looked up from germline, CDR1 is TSWWSYY and CDR2 is QGS. There are 24 residues in the CDR3. V was cut by 4 bases and J by 0 bases, with 31 bases left in between. DNA of the CDR3: TGTGCTCTTGGGGTCCCACGCCTGATGGAAATACTGGGGAAGGGCTCCTGGGACACCCGACAGATGTTTTTC. Protein product: CALGVPRLMEILGKGSWDTRQMFF.

This clone has a handful of counts. Translating this DNA gives a protein that differs at residue 17 from the TCRdb one, which belongs to a much larger clone; a read error is likely, and the protein shown is this translation. V usage is TRDV1 and J usage is TRDJ1, with D perhaps assigned TRDD2 or TRDD3 (6 bases each). TCRdb gives no J gene; it was assigned here by matching the DNA to germline. Per the germline V gene, CDR1 is TSWWSYY and CDR2 is QGS. This CDR3 has 23 residues. Trimming shortened V by 5 bases and J by 0 bases, and 37 bases separated the two germline ends. The CDR3 protein is CALGSCAPTPWDWGPPHTDKLIF. CDR3 bases: TGTGCTCTTGGGTCCTGTGCTCCTACTCCTTGGGATTGGGGGCCACCCCACACCGATAAACTCATCTTT.

Concerning this clone: TCRdb's listed protein matches a much larger clone and diverges from this DNA's translation at residue 15, likely through a read error; the protein shown comes from the DNA. J is TRDJ1 and V is TRDV1; 10 nucleotides line up with TRDD3. Here the J gene came from matching the DNA to germline, since TCRdb omits it. The CDR3 has 21 residues. J gave up 6 bases and V 2 bases, and 24 bases lay outside the gene matches. Germline CDR1 TSWWSYY, CDR2 QGS. Here the CDR3 DNA reads TGTGCTCTTGGGGAAAAACGGCGTTGTTCTGGGGGATATGAAAGAACTTATAAACTCATCTTT. Translation gives CALGEKRRCSGGYERTYKLIF.

This clone has more than one count but fewer than ten. Since a far larger clone is one base different, this is likely a read error. This same CDR3 is encoded by further DNA sequences in the sample. V and J are TRDV2 and TRDJ1, with a possible D match to TRDD3 (6 bases). The CDR3 is 18 residues long. The germline V gene has CDR1 GEAIGNYY and CDR2 EKD. CDR3 DNA sequence: TGTGCCTGTGACACCGTCCGGGGGACCCAATTGTACACCGATAAACTCATATTT. Translation gives CACDTVRGTQLYTDKLIF.